This TCR beta chain was profiled in a study of cytomegalovirus exposure and HLA in healthy donors. Notes on the study in general: Within an earlier analysis, most TCR beta V segments proved productive either about 87% or about 30% of the time.

Trimming cost V 1 base and J 7 bases; bases outside gene matches: 19. The length of the CDR3 is 18 residues. Germline CDR1 reads SGDLS; CDR2 reads YYNGEE. The primer mix had 60 Vbeta and 13 Jbeta primers. Clones were read by immunoSEQ multiplex PCR, and TCRdb kept only the in-frame ones, dropping some. The table has 170,000 or so clones, more than 60% seen once; the top ten hold less than 1.5%. About this clone: Its antigen is currently unknown.

This TCR derives from a woman aged 25 to 39 in good health and CMV-seropositive. V is TRBV9 and J is TRBJ1-1, with 7 bases lining up with TRBD1. Sequenced: PBMCs. CDR3 coding DNA: TGTGCCAGCAGCGTAACTCACCGGAGGGACAGCGTTTATAATGAAGCTTTCTTT. It is translated as CASSVTHRRDSVYNEAFF.